This T cell receptor (beta chain) was documented in a study of CD8+CD57+ T cells in acquired aplastic anemia (dated 2018 in TCRdb). Concerning the study at large: DNA extracted from sorted CD4+ and CD8+ cells had a mean of about 3.2 ug, with a range of roughly 0.18 to 27.4 ug.

On the study overall, not on this receptor specifically: Twenty-nine CD8+ CDR3 sequences were found to be shared between patients and controls, but these sequences appeared to be highly expressed in patients and within the immunodominant clones of the patients. CD8+ Simpson's diversity did not differ significantly between patients and healthy controls (P=0.060).

TCR repertoires of sorted CD4+ and CD8+ blood T cells from severe aplastic anemia patients and healthy subjects were deep-sequenced in the study. Ficoll-Paque density gradient centrifugation was used to isolate peripheral blood mononuclear cells. CD4+ and CD8+ T cells were sorted by FACS or magnetic beads before DNA extraction. Per the germline V gene, SNHLY is the CDR1 and FYNNEI is the CDR2. The CDR3 has 19 amino acids, counting the end cysteine and phenylalanine. Only the CDR3 portion is preserved as DNA: 57 bases, with reading frame beginning at the first base. The table lists this clonotype with a count of one. The clone's antigen remains unknown. A read error may produce the germline difference seen at one junction end. Genomic DNA served as template for TCR beta VDJ combination and CDR3 sequence profiling. TCR repertoire sequencing was run on an Illumina HiSeq 2000. Regarding the original processing steps: Repertoires were assessed using TRBV/TRBJ rearrangement plots, CDR3 size and DJ length profiles, and Simpson's diversity index. Whichever DNA sequence was most abundant in the deep sequencing data was defined as the immunodominant clone. CDR3 amino acid sequences were checked for sharing across subjects and were also compared against the VDJdb database and published repertoires. TCRdb trimmed public reads at Q25 via fastp, called clones via MiXCR and kept in-frame beta chains. For every CDR3 protein sequence, its rows merge into one entry that carries the most common genes and DNA. The V and J calls shown here were made by TCRdb, not taken from the authors' results. The sample yields 150,000 to 200,000 distinct CDR3 sequences; less than 65% were counted once. About half of the sample is in the top ten clones.

The source is a human donor with severe aplastic anemia or a healthy control (not recorded which). The chain is encoded by TRBV2 joined to TRBJ2-3, with TRBD2 matching 8 junction bases. The specimen was sorted CD4+, CD8+, or CD8+CD57+ T cells (not recorded which) from PBMCs. The DNA reads as follows: TGTGCCAGCAGTGGAGCGCTACCCGGGGGGGCCCATGAGGCAGATAAGCAGTATTTT. The resulting protein is CASSGALPGGAHEADKQYF.